The 16 T cell receptor beta chains listed next were all sequenced from one sample in a study of T cells in Graves' hyperthyroidism and ophthalmopathy. Amplified regions were TCR beta CDR3 sequences from RNA transcripts. During a first-round RT-PCR of the TCR CDR3, the HTBI primer set was used. TCRdb redid the calling of the multiplex PCR reads with MiXCR, one entry per CDR3 protein. The table shows around 290,000 distinct CDR3 sequences, with about 17% occurring only once. What was sequenced was blood. The receptor set was obtained from a woman aged 55-75 years with Graves' ophthalmopathy.

In this sample, this clonotype turned up many times. This chain connects TRBV6-2 or TRBV6-3 to TRBJ2-1; D uncertain. Germline values: CDR1 MNHEY, CDR2 SVGEGT. Deletions cut 0 bases from V and 8 bases from J, with 5 bases between. The CDR3 is 12 amino acids. The CDR3 nucleotides are TGTGCCAGCAGTTACTCGTACTATGAGCAGTTCTTC. As protein: CASSYSYYEQFF.

This clonotype was seen at least ten times. V usage is TRBV24-1 and J usage is TRBJ1-2, with TRBD1 identical over 7 bases. Unmatched junction bases numbered 10, after V lost 4 bases and J lost 6 bases. Germline CDR1 is KGHDR and CDR2 is SFDVKD. CDR3 length: 15 residues. The CDR3 nucleotides are TGTGCCACCAGTGAGGGGGACAGACCCTATCATGGCTACACCTTC. It translates to CATSEGDRPYHGYTF.

This clonotype was counted at least ten times. The chain recombines TRBV27 with TRBJ1-4; D is possibly TRBD1 (5 bases). V was cut by 3 bases and J by 5 bases, with 13 bases left in between. This CDR3 region has 15 residues. Per germline, CDR1 MNHEY and CDR2 SMNVEV (reference sequence). The CDR3 region has the DNA TGTGCCAGCAGTTTCGGGGGACGGGCAAATGAAAAACTGTTTTTT. Translated: CASSFGGRANEKLFF.

This clonotype was detected ten times or more. V usage is TRBV7-2 and J usage is TRBJ1-1; no firm D call. Germline CDR1 reads SGHTA; CDR2 reads FQGNSA. V was cut by 1 base and J by 6 bases, with 6 bases left in between. The CDR3 is 12 amino acids. The CDR3 region is CASSLVAAEAFF. Here the CDR3 DNA reads TGTGCCAGCAGCTTAGTGGCGGCTGAAGCTTTCTTT.

This clonotype was detected many times. J is TRBJ1-3 and V is TRBV7-2; D remains unclear. The CDR3 sequence is 14 residues long. Germline CDR1 reads SGHTA; CDR2 reads FQGNSA. Trimming took 3 bases from V and 4 from J, leaving 10 bases between them. CDR3 in DNA: TGTGCCAGCAGCTTCGCGGGAGGCGGAAACACCATATATTTT. Residues: CASSFAGGGNTIYF.

With respect to this clonotype: With a much larger clone just one base away, this may be a read error. The rearrangement joins TRBV5-5 to TRBJ2-7; D not certain. CDR1 is SGHKS, CDR2 YYEKEE, per germline (reference sequence). The CDR3 contains 13 residues. Trimming stripped 4 bases from V and 3 bases from J, with 11 bases between. The CDR3 region has the DNA TGTGCCAGCAGCCAAGGGAATCGCTACGAGCAGTACTTC. Its protein product is CASSQGNRYEQYF.

This clonotype turned up a few times. J is TRBJ1-5 and V is TRBV20-1; possible D gene TRBD1, 6 bases. The CDR3 runs to 15 residues. V lost 3 bases and J lost 0, with 12 bases in between. The germline V gene has CDR1 DFQATT and CDR2 SNEGSKA (reference sequence). CDR3 region: CSARRWGASNQPQHF. CDR3 coding DNA: TGCAGTGCTAGGCGATGGGGGGCTAGCAATCAGCCCCAGCATTTT.

The chain uses TRBV9 and TRBJ2-7, with D perhaps matching TRBD2 (6 bases). Germline V gives CDR1 SGDLS, CDR2 YYNGEE. V lost 0 bases and J lost 4, with 14 bases in between. The CDR3 runs to 15 residues. For the CDR3, the DNA is TGTGCCAGCAGCGTAGATTGGGGGGTTGGTTACGAGCAGTACTTC. Translating gives CASSVDWGVGYEQYF.

This clonotype turned up a few times. The gene calls are TRBV6-1 and TRBJ1-2, with TRBD1 identical over 9 bases. Trimming took 7 bases from V and 4 from J; bases not matched to a gene: 10. This CDR3 comprises 15 residues. Germline V lookup: CDR1 MNHNS, CDR2 SASEGT. CDR3 coding DNA: TGTGCCAGCACCACGGGACAGGGTCGGGGCTATGGCTACACCTTC. It codes for CASTTGQGRGYGYTF.

This clonotype was detected ten times or more. This chain connects TRBV27 to TRBJ1-5; D is uncertain. The length of the CDR3 is 14 residues. CDR1 and CDR2 (germline): MNHEY, SMNVEV (reference sequence). The V end was cut by 5 bases, the J end by 5 bases, with 13 bases between. The CDR3 loop is CASSPLRGDQPQHF. The CDR3 coding sequence is TGTGCCAGCAGTCCTCTTCGTGGGGATCAGCCCCAGCATTTT.

This clonotype came up once. The V call is TRBV6-2 or TRBV6-3, the J call TRBJ2-1; the D is unclear. The germline CDR1 and CDR2 sequences are MNHEY and SVGEGT. V was cut by 6 bases and J by 0 bases, with 6 bases left in between. The CDR3 length is 13 residues. The DNA of the CDR3 is TGTGCCAGCAGCACAAACTCCTACAATGAGCAGTTCTTC. It yields the protein CASSTNSYNEQFF.

This clonotype showed up just once. Since a much larger clone is just one base distant, this may be a read error. CDR3 sequence reads: CSAHKVDKGPYPRQYF. The CDR3 DNA sequence: TGCAGTGCCCACAAGGTCGACAAGGGCCCATACCCTAGGCAGTATTTT. The gene calls are TRBV20-1 and TRBJ2-3; no clear D gene. CDR1 is DFQATT and CDR2 is SNEGSKA in the germline V gene (reference sequence). Trimming left V 6 bases short and J 11 bases short, with 30 bases between. The CDR3 is 16 amino acids.

This clonotype occurred many times. The chain joins TRBV7-2 to TRBJ2-1; 7 bases fit TRBD2. Germline CDR1 reads SGHTA; CDR2 reads FQGNSA. J was trimmed by 1 base and V by 8 bases; bases with no gene match: 8. The CDR3 spans 15 residues. CDR3 sequence (DNA): TGTGCCAGCCTACGGGCGGGAGTGTCCTACAATGAGCAGTTCTTC. Translation: CASLRAGVSYNEQFF.

The chain recombines TRBV29-1 with TRBJ2-1; possible D gene TRBD1, 6 bases. Germline V gene lookup returns CDR1 SQVTM and CDR2 ANQGSEA. Trimming removed 5 bases from V and 3 bases from J, with 14 bases in between. The CDR3 is made up of 14 amino acids. CDR3 amino acids: CSVPPTGNYNEQFF. The CDR3 nucleotides are TGCAGCGTTCCCCCTACAGGGAACTACAATGAGCAGTTCTTC.

This clonotype has just a few counts. V usage is TRBV14 and J usage is TRBJ1-4; no definite D call. From germline, CDR1 is SGHDN and CDR2 FVKESK. This CDR3 comprises 15 residues. Trimming shortened V by 3 bases and J by 3 bases, and 11 bases separated the two germline ends. This chain's CDR3 is CASSQRAFANEKLFF. CDR3 DNA sequence: TGTGCCAGCAGCCAGAGAGCCTTTGCTAATGAAAAACTGTTTTTT.

This clonotype turned up a few times. CDR3 sequence reads: CAWGSQQGVVGVEEYF. CDR3 coding DNA: TGTGCCTGGGGAAGTCAACAGGGGGTCGTGGGGGTAGAGGAGTATTTT. The chain couples TRBV30 to TRBJ2-3; TRBD1 aligns across 8 bases. This CDR3 spans 16 amino acids. CDR1 and CDR2 from the germline V gene are GTSNPN and SVGIG (reference sequence). V trimming: 5 bases; J trimming: 13 bases; junction bases outside the gene matches: 23.